One sample yielded the 19 T cell receptor beta chains listed below, sequenced in a study of blood T cell repertoires in COVID-19. Assay used: immunoSEQ multiplex PCR; TCRdb lists only in-frame clones, some missing. The sample includes around 500,000 clones, roughly 85% of them seen just once. Sequencing used peripheral blood. All receptors come from a human donor in a cohort sampled during active COVID-19.

The chain combines TRBV5-1 with TRBJ1-4, with TRBD1 matching over 9 bases. The CDR3 is made up of 14 amino acids. J was trimmed by 7 bases and V by 5 bases; bases with no gene match: 6. The germline V gene has CDR1 SGHRS and CDR2 YFSETQ. The CDR3 reads CASSPGTGSEKLFF. The CDR3, as DNA: TGCGCCAGCAGTCCCGGGACAGGGAGTGAAAAACTGTTTTTT.

The gene calls are TRBV20-1 and TRBJ1-1, with D possibly TRBD1 on 6 matching bases. Trimming removed 3 bases from V and 1 base from J, with 18 bases in between. CDR1 is DFQATT, CDR2 SNEGSKA, per germline (reference sequence). This CDR3 region has 16 residues. The CDR3 protein is CSASPGGRGRNTEAFF. The CDR3, as DNA: TGCAGTGCTAGTCCTGGGGGGCGGGGGAGGAACACTGAAGCTTTCTTT.

This chain uses TRBV18 with TRBJ1-3; the D is unclear. Trimming removed 10 bases at V and 0 bases at J, with 13 bases between. From germline, CDR1 is KGHSH and CDR2 LQKENI. The length of the CDR3 is 14 residues. The CDR3, as DNA: TGTGCCACACAAAGAGGGAACTCTGGAAACACCATATATTTT. This encodes CATQRGNSGNTIYF. Looking up the rest from reference TRBV18 and TRBJ1-3 gives the full variable domain: NAGVMQNPRHLVRRRGQEARLRCSPMKGHSHVYWYRQLPEEGLKFMVYLQKENIIDESGMPKERFSAEFPKEGPSILRIQQVVRGDSAAYFCATQRGNSGNTIYFGEGSWLTVV.

J is TRBJ2-3 and V is TRBV7-9, with D tentatively TRBD2 (6 bases). There are 19 residues in the CDR3. V was trimmed by 5 bases and J by 0 bases, leaving 24 bases between them. Germline V gene lookup returns CDR1 SEHNR and CDR2 FQNEAQ (reference sequence). CDR3 bases: TGTGCCAGCAGCCGATCCATCCAGCTGCGGACTACTAGCACAGATACGCAGTATTTT. It encodes CASSRSIQLRTTSTDTQYF.

This clone was detected once. The chain employs TRBV27 and TRBJ1-5; D not resolved. The CDR3 contains 14 residues. Germline assignment: CDR1 MNHEY and CDR2 SMNVEV (reference sequence). The V gene lost 7 bases and the J gene lost 0 bases, with 10 bases spanning the gap. In DNA, the CDR3 is TGTGCCAGCATGAGGCTCTATAGCAATCAGCCCCAGCATTTT. The encoded protein is CASMRLYSNQPQHF.

This clone was picked up one time. V and J are TRBV6-5 and TRBJ1-1; 9 bases map to TRBD1. The V gene end was trimmed by 6 bases and the J gene end by 0 bases; junction bases not matched to a gene: 2. Germline-derived CDR1 and CDR2 are MNHEY and SVGAGI. The CDR3 contains 14 residues. The CDR3 DNA reads TGTGCCAGCAGCTGGACAGGGGTGAACACTGAAGCTTTCTTT. Its protein is CASSWTGVNTEAFF.

The V call is TRBV6-2 or TRBV6-3, the J call TRBJ2-3; possibly TRBD1 for D (5 bases). The CDR3 consists of 19 residues. Germline CDR1 is MNHEY and CDR2 is SVGEGT. The ends were cut back, 2 bases at V and 2 bases at J, with 23 bases in the middle. Here the CDR3 reads CASSYGLWGPNSDTDTQYF. The CDR3 DNA is TGTGCCAGCAGTTACGGTCTGTGGGGCCCTAATTCTGACACAGATACGCAGTATTTT.

This chain links TRBV9 with TRBJ2-7; 10 bases match TRBD2. Germline V gene data show CDR1 as SGDLS and CDR2 as YYNGEE. This CDR3 has 16 amino acids. V was pared by 4 bases and J by 3 bases, with 10 bases of the junction left unmatched. The CDR3 DNA reads as TGTGCCAGCAGCCCGCAGAGTGGACTAGCGGTCTACGAGCAGTACTTC. The encoded protein is CASSPQSGLAVYEQYF. Supplemented by reference TRBV9 and TRBJ2-7, the full variable domain reads DSGVTQTPKHLITATGQRVTLRCSPRSGDLSVYWYQQSLDQGLQFLIQYYNGEERAKGNILERFSAQQFPDLHSELNLSSLELGDSALYFCASSPQSGLAVYEQYFGPGTRLTVT.

In this sample, this clone turned up once. The CDR3 sequence is CASKFTGPYTGELFF. The CDR3 coding sequence is TGTGCCAGTAAATTCACAGGGCCTTACACCGGGGAGCTGTTTTTT. The chain joins TRBV19 to TRBJ2-2; D may be TRBD1 (6 bases). The CDR3 is 15 amino acids. The germline gives CDR1 LNHDA, CDR2 SQIVND (reference sequence). V shed 7 bases and J shed 3 bases, with 15 bases lying between them.

The chain employs TRBV7-3 and TRBJ2-3; no clear D. With 3 bases removed from V and 3 bases from J, the gap between germline ends came to 4 bases. Germline assignment: CDR1 SGHTA and CDR2 FQGTGA. CDR3 size: 12 residues. The CDR3 coding sequence is TGTGCCAGCAGCTTTTCTACAGATACGCAGTATTTT. Its protein is CASSFSTDTQYF.

The chain uses TRBV11-2 and TRBJ2-3; D is possibly TRBD2 (6 bases). V lost 8 bases, J lost 10 bases, and 22 bases lay in between. Germline V lookup: CDR1 SGHAT, CDR2 FQNNGV. CDR3 length: 14 amino acids. The CDR3 nucleotides are TGTGCCAGCGGTGGACTACCGACCCCCGGGGCGCAGTATTTT. It is translated as CASGGLPTPGAQYF.

CDR3 bases: TGCGCCAGCGGAGAAGGGGGGGCAAACACTGAAGCTTTCTTT. Translation gives CASGEGGANTEAFF. The V call is TRBV5-1, the J call TRBJ1-1, with D possibly being TRBD1 (6 bases). Per germline, CDR1 SGHRS and CDR2 YFSETQ. Trimming removed 7 bases from V and 2 bases from J, with 15 bases in between. The CDR3 covers 14 residues.

This clone was detected only once. This CDR3 reads CSVTRAPLYYGYTF. CDR3 sequence (DNA): TGCAGCGTGACCAGGGCCCCCTTATACTATGGCTACACCTTC. The rearrangement links TRBV29-1 to TRBJ1-2; tentatively, D is TRBD1 (5 bases). Germline values: CDR1 SQVTM, CDR2 ANQGSEA. This CDR3 is 14 amino acids long. V dropped 6 bases and J dropped 3 bases, with 17 bases sitting between them.

This clone was counted once. This chain joins TRBV6-5 and TRBJ1-4; 9 bases are shared with TRBD1. Unmatched junction bases numbered 7, after V lost 3 bases and J lost 8 bases. The CDR3 runs to 15 residues. The germline gives CDR1 MNHEY, CDR2 SVGAGI. CDR3 amino acids: CASSYPGTGWEKLFF. In DNA form, the CDR3 reads TGTGCCAGCAGTTATCCCGGGACAGGGTGGGAAAAACTGTTTTTT.

The rearrangement joins TRBV6-4 to TRBJ2-1; TRBD2 agrees at 7 bases. Germline assignment: CDR1 MRHNA and CDR2 SNTAGT. Germline trimming cut 2 bases from V and 3 bases from J; bases unmatched to any gene: 10. This CDR3 spans 17 amino acids. CDR3 sequence: CASSDVGGPQGYNEQFF. For the CDR3, the DNA is TGTGCCAGCAGTGACGTGGGAGGGCCTCAGGGCTACAATGAGCAGTTCTTC.

In its sample, this clone was seen a few times. This chain joins TRBV10-3 and TRBJ2-7, with a weak D call TRBD2 (7 bases). The CDR3 extends over 13 amino acids. Trimming removed 6 bases from V and 1 base from J, with 10 bases in between. Germline CDR1 ENHRY, CDR2 SYGVKD. CDR3 loop: CAIRGGESYEQYF. CDR3 in DNA: TGTGCCATCAGAGGGGGGGAATCCTACGAGCAGTACTTC.

In its sample, this clone was seen a few times. The chain links TRBV3-1 (or the pseudogene TRBV3-2) to TRBJ1-1; 11 bases map to TRBD1. CDR3 length equals 18 residues. The V segment lost 4 bases and the J segment 4 bases; nucleotides outside the gene matches: 14. The V gene's germline CDR1 is LGHDT and CDR2 YNNKEL (reference sequence). CDR3 in DNA: TGTGCCAGCAGCCCTTACCGAAGGGACAGGGGGAAGGTCACTGAAGCTTTCTTT. Translated: CASSPYRRDRGKVTEAFF.

Comment on this clone: The junction does not match germline at one end; this may be a read error. The CDR3 DNA follows: TGTGCCAGCTCAACACCGGGACTCGCCTACGAGCAGTACTTC. It translates to CASSTPGLAYEQYF. The gene calls are TRBV18 and TRBJ2-7; perhaps TRBD2 as D (6 bases). The CDR3 is 14 residues long. Germline CDR1 KGHSH, CDR2 LQKENI.

The gene calls are TRBV28 and TRBJ2-5; D gene unclear. Germline loops: CDR1 MDHEN, CDR2 SYDVKM. V was clipped by 7 bases and J by 1 base, with 7 bases between them. The CDR3 spans 12 residues. The chain's CDR3 is CASTASQETQYF. Written as DNA, the CDR3 is TGTGCCAGCACTGCTAGCCAAGAGACCCAGTACTTC.